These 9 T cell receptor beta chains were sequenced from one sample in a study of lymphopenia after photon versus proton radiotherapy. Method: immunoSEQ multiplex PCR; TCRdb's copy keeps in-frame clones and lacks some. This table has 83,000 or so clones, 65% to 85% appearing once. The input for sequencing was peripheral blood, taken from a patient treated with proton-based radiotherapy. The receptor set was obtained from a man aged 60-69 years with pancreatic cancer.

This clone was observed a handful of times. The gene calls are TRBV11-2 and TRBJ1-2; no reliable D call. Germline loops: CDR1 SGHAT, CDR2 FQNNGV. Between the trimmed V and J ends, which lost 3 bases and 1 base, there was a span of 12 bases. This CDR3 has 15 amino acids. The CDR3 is CASSLSQTNNYGYTF. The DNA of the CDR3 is TGTGCCAGCAGCTTGTCCCAGACGAATAACTATGGCTACACCTTC.

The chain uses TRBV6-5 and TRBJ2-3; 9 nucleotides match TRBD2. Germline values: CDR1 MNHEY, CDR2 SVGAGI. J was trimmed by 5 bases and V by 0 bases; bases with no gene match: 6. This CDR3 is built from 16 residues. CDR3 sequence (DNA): TGTGCCAGCAGTTACTCGAATGCGGGAGGGGAAGATACGCAGTATTTT. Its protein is CASSYSNAGGEDTQYF.

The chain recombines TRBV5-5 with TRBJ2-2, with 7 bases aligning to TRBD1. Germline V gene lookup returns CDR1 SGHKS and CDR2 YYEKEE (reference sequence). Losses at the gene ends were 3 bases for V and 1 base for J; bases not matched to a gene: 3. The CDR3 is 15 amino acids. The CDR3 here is CASSSTGMNTGELFF. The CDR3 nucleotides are TGTGCCAGCAGCTCGACAGGGATGAACACCGGGGAGCTGTTTTTT.

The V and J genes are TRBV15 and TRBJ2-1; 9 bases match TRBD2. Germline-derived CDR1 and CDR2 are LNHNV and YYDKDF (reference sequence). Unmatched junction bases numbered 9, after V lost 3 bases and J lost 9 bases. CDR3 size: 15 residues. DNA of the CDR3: TGTGCCACCAGCAGCATGTCGGGACTAGCTTTTGAGCAGTTCTTC. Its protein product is CATSSMSGLAFEQFF.

The CDR3 loop reads CASSPLSQNNEQFF. The CDR3 region has the DNA TGTGCCAGCTCACCACTCTCCCAGAACAATGAGCAGTTCTTC. The genes are TRBV18 and TRBJ2-1, with D uncertain. V was clipped by 1 base and J by 5 bases, with 9 bases between them. Looked up from germline, CDR1 is KGHSH and CDR2 is LQKENI. The CDR3 is 14 amino acids. The entire variable domain, with the rest obtained from reference TRBV18 and TRBJ2-1, is as follows: NAGVMQNPRHLVRRRGQEARLRCSPMKGHSHVYWYRQLPEEGLKFMVYLQKENIIDESGMPKERFSAEFPKEGPSILRIQQVVRGDSAAYFCASSPLSQNNEQFFGPGTRLTVL.

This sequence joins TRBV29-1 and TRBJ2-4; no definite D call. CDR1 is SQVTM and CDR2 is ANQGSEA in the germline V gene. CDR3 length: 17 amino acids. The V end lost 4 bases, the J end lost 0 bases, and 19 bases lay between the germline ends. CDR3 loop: CSVVGQNEKLAKNIQYF. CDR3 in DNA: TGCAGCGTTGTAGGGCAGAATGAAAAGCTAGCCAAAAACATTCAGTACTTC.

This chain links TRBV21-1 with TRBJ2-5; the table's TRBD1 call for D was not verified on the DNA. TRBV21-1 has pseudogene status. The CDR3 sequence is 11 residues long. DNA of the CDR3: TGTGAGTCAGGGGGTTTCGAGACCCAGTACTTC. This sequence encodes CESGGFETQYF.

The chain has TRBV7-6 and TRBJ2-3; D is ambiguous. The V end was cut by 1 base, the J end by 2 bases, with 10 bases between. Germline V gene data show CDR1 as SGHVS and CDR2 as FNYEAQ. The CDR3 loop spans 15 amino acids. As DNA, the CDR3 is TGTGCCAGCAGCTTAGTCCAGGCCCACACAGATACGCAGTATTTT. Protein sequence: CASSLVQAHTDTQYF.

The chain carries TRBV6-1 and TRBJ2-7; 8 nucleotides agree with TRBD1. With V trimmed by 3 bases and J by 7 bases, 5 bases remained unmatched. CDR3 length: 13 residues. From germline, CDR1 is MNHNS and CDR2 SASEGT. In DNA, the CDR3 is TGTGCCAGCAGTGAGGACAGGGTGAGGGAGCAGTACTTC. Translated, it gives CASSEDRVREQYF.